Presented here are 25 T cell receptor beta chains from one specimen sequenced in a study of OX40 agonist ivuxolimab in advanced cancers. Sequencing used immunoSEQ multiplex PCR; TCRdb keeps in-frame clones, though not all of them. The profile covers over 60,000 clones, with roughly 88% appearing a single time and 0.86% taken by the ten largest. The source material was CD4+ or CD8+ T cells sorted from blood, sampled in a trial of the OX40 agonist ivuxolimab. These receptors came from an adult with an advanced solid tumor such as melanoma, head and neck, liver or kidney cancer.

This chain connects TRBV27 to TRBJ2-7, with TRBD2 matching 15 bases. Germline CDR1 is MNHEY and CDR2 is SMNVEV (reference sequence). This CDR3 region has 20 residues. Trimming took 3 bases from V and 5 from J; bases not matched to a gene: 17. CDR3 nucleotides: TGTGCCAGCAGTTTTGCCTCATCCGGGACTAGCGGGAGGTCCTTTAACGAGCAGTACTTC. It specifies CASSFASSGTSGRSFNEQYF.

A few counts support this clone. V and J are TRBV10-3 and TRBJ2-2; no definite D call. This CDR3 contains 15 residues. Germline-derived CDR1 and CDR2 are ENHRY and SYGVKD. V lost 4 bases and J 0 bases, leaving 9 bases between the germline ends. The DNA for the CDR3 is TGTGCCATCAGTGTGAGTGACCCGAACACCGGGGAGCTGTTTTTT. Encoded protein: CAISVSDPNTGELFF.

The chain links TRBV30 to TRBJ2-7; 8 positions agree with TRBD1. V shed 6 bases and J 7 bases; nucleotides not matched to a gene: 5. This CDR3 has 11 amino acids. The germline CDR1 and CDR2 sequences are GTSNPN and SVGIG (reference sequence). The chain's CDR3 is CACQTGEEQYF. The CDR3 DNA is TGTGCCTGTCAGACAGGGGAAGAGCAGTACTTC.

The chain carries TRBV4-1 and TRBJ2-1; 9 nucleotides line up with TRBD1. V lost 1 base and J lost 0; bases outside the gene matches: 13. This CDR3 contains 20 residues. CDR1 is MGHRA and CDR2 is YSYEKL in the germline V gene. CDR3 in amino acids: CASSQVKGQGWRSSYNEQFF. The CDR3 DNA sequence: TGCGCCAGCAGCCAAGTGAAGGGACAGGGATGGCGGAGCTCCTACAATGAGCAGTTCTTC.

The rearrangement joins TRBV12-1 to TRBJ1-5; the table's D call, TRBD1, has no DNA check behind it. TRBV12-1 is recorded as a pseudogene. The CDR3 contains 17 residues. CDR3 region: CASSRRDRGSGNQPQHF. The CDR3 DNA is TGTGCCAGCAGCCGCCGGGACAGGGGAAGTGGCAATCAGCCCCAGCATTTT.

The V gene is TRBV2, the J gene TRBJ1-5, with a possible D match to TRBD1 (6 bases). This CDR3 has 14 residues. V dropped 2 bases and J dropped 4 bases, with 9 bases sitting between them. From germline, CDR1 is SNHLY and CDR2 FYNNEI. The CDR3 coding sequence is TGTGCCAGCAGTGAACAGGGGTTTAATCAGCCCCAGCATTTT. This encodes CASSEQGFNQPQHF.

The CDR3, as DNA: TGTGCCAGCAGTTTACGGGCTAGCGGGAGGAGGTACGAGCAGTACTTC. It is translated as CASSLRASGRRYEQYF. The genes are TRBV27 and TRBJ2-7; 11 bases line up with TRBD2. This CDR3 region has 16 residues. The V segment lost 2 bases and the J segment 4 bases; nucleotides outside the gene matches: 7. CDR1 is MNHEY and CDR2 is SMNVEV in the germline V gene (reference sequence).

V usage is TRBV6-5 and J usage is TRBJ1-5; D may be TRBD1 (5 bases). Trimming took off 2 bases at V and 0 bases at J, with 8 bases between the two ends. The germline V gene has CDR1 MNHEY and CDR2 SVGAGI. The CDR3 extends over 15 amino acids. The CDR3 DNA reads as TGTGCCAGCAGTTACGACAGATCTAGCAATCAGCCCCAGCATTTT. Residues: CASSYDRSSNQPQHF.

This sequence joins TRBV5-1 and TRBJ2-5; 9 nucleotides line up with TRBD1. The CDR3 extends over 15 amino acids. Germline values: CDR1 SGHRS, CDR2 YFSETQ. The trim removed 6 bases at V and 1 base at J, leaving 7 bases unmatched. CDR3 sequence reads: CASTPGQGFQETQYF. The DNA of the CDR3 is TGCGCCAGCACCCCGGGACAGGGATTCCAAGAGACCCAGTACTTC.

The rearrangement uses TRBV2 and TRBJ2-7, with D perhaps matching TRBD2 (6 bases). V lost 4 bases and J lost 2, with 12 bases in between. Germline lookup yields CDR1 SNHLY and CDR2 FYNNEI. The CDR3 extends over 14 amino acids. The CDR3 DNA follows: TGTGCCAGCAGTGGTAGGCGGGGAACCTACGAGCAGTACTTC. Amino acids: CASSGRRGTYEQYF. Together with reference TRBV2 and TRBJ2-7, the CDR3 gives the full variable domain: EPEVTQTPSHQVTQMGQEVILRCVPISNHLYFYWYRQILGQKVEFLVSFYNNEISEKSEIFDDQFSVERPDGSNFTLKIRSTKLEDSAMYFCASSGRRGTYEQYFGPGTRLTVT.

This chain connects TRBV28 to TRBJ1-2, with a possible D match to TRBD1 (6 bases). Germline CDR1 reads MDHEN; CDR2 reads SYDVKM. V was pared by 5 bases and J by 2 bases, with 12 bases between. This CDR3 spans 14 amino acids. CDR3 amino acids: CASSHRTENYGYTF. For the CDR3, the DNA is TGTGCCAGCAGTCATCGGACAGAGAACTATGGCTACACCTTC.

This sequence joins TRBV6-6 and TRBJ2-1, with D possibly TRBD2 on 5 matching bases. Germline V gives CDR1 MNHNY, CDR2 SVGAGI (reference sequence). Trimming removed 8 bases from V and 4 bases from J, with 15 bases in between. The CDR3 spans 14 residues. CDR3 amino acids: CASQTGVTYNEQFF. CDR3 sequence (DNA): TGTGCCAGCCAAACCGGGGTTACATACAATGAGCAGTTCTTC.

This chain joins TRBV5-1 and TRBJ2-3; D is possibly TRBD1 (6 bases). The germline CDR1 and CDR2 sequences are SGHRS and YFSETQ. The CDR3 consists of 18 residues. Trimming shortened V by 4 bases and J by 0 bases, and 21 bases separated the two germline ends. CDR3 amino acids: CASSPDSTFYSSTDTQYF. CDR3 DNA sequence: TGCGCCAGCAGCCCGGACAGTACTTTTTATTCTAGCACAGATACGCAGTATTTT.

The count of this clone is one. V usage is TRBV18 and J usage is TRBJ2-5; D is unclear. Trimming took off 1 base at V and 5 bases at J, with 11 bases between the two ends. The germline gives CDR1 KGHSH, CDR2 LQKENI. The CDR3 totals 14 residues. CDR3 sequence (DNA): TGTGCCAGCTCACCACGCAAAGGAAGGGAGACCCAGTACTTC. Translation: CASSPRKGRETQYF. Variable domain in full (rest from reference TRBV18 and TRBJ2-5): NAGVMQNPRHLVRRRGQEARLRCSPMKGHSHVYWYRQLPEEGLKFMVYLQKENIIDESGMPKERFSAEFPKEGPSILRIQQVVRGDSAAYFCASSPRKGRETQYFGPGTRLLVL.

CDR3 DNA: TGTGCCTGGAGTGGAGGGGGGATCTCCTACGAGCAGTACTTC. Its translation is CAWSGGGISYEQYF. The chain uses TRBV30 and TRBJ2-7; TRBD1 or TRBD2 may be the D gene (6 bases each). Trimming shortened V by 1 base and J by 0 bases, and 10 bases separated the two germline ends. Germline CDR1 GTSNPN, CDR2 SVGIG (reference sequence). The CDR3 covers 14 residues.

The chain carries TRBV5-1 and TRBJ2-7; 7 bases map to TRBD1. Germline values: CDR1 SGHRS, CDR2 YFSETQ. The ends lost 7 bases at V and 2 bases at J; junction bases unmatched: 21. This CDR3 comprises 18 residues. The CDR3 here is CASAMGDRSPGQTYEQYF. The CDR3 nucleotides are TGCGCCAGCGCCATGGGGGACAGATCGCCGGGGCAAACCTACGAGCAGTACTTC.

In this sample, this clone turned up once. The V gene is TRBV9, the J gene TRBJ2-6, with D perhaps matching TRBD1 (5 bases). The CDR3 length is 15 residues. V was shortened by 1 base and J by 4 bases, with 9 bases between the two germline ends. Germline assignment: CDR1 SGDLS and CDR2 YYNGEE. CDR3 sequence (DNA): TGTGCCAGCAGCGTACAGGGAACCGGGGCCAACGTCCTGACTTTC. The encoded protein is CASSVQGTGANVLTF.

This chain links TRBV9 with TRBJ2-3; 7 bases map to TRBD2. Looked up from germline, CDR1 is SGDLS and CDR2 is YYNGEE. Losses at the gene ends were 4 bases for V and 1 base for J; bases not matched to a gene: 15. This CDR3 has 18 amino acids. The CDR3 sequence: CASSPTARLATRTDTQYF. DNA of the CDR3: TGTGCCAGCAGCCCCACTGCAAGACTAGCCACACGCACAGATACGCAGTATTTT.

CDR3: CASSRPSPYNEQFF. In DNA, the CDR3 is TGTGCCAGCAGCCGCCCTTCTCCGTACAATGAGCAGTTCTTC. The gene calls are TRBV7-3 and TRBJ2-1; D remains ambiguous. CDR1 is SGHTA, CDR2 FQGTGA, per germline. The CDR3 consists of 14 residues. V shed 5 bases and J shed 4 bases, with 12 bases lying between them.

The sample holds a few counts of this clone. The rearrangement links TRBV5-1 to TRBJ1-4, with D perhaps matching TRBD1 (6 bases). From germline, CDR1 is SGHRS and CDR2 YFSETQ. The CDR3 extends over 15 amino acids. V gave up 4 bases and J gave up 3 bases, with 13 bases separating them. The CDR3 DNA sequence: TGCGCCAGCAGCCTATGGGACACCCCTAATGAAAAACTGTTTTTT. Its protein is CASSLWDTPNEKLFF.

This chain uses TRBV4-2 with TRBJ2-7; D may be TRBD1 (6 bases). Trimming stripped 4 bases from V and 3 bases from J, with 19 bases between. This CDR3 comprises 16 residues. The germline CDR1 and CDR2 sequences are LGHNA and YNFKEQ. The CDR3 nucleotides are TGTGCCAGCAGCCTGGACAGCTCCCGTGCGGGCTACGAGCAGTACTTC. This encodes CASSLDSSRAGYEQYF.

The genes are TRBV9 and TRBJ2-3, with 9 bases identical to TRBD1. CDR1 and CDR2 from the germline V gene are SGDLS and YYNGEE. Trimming removed 0 bases from V and 5 bases from J; junction bases left unmatched: 1. This CDR3 region has 14 residues. The CDR3 bases are TGTGCCAGCAGCGTAGTGGACAGGGGAGATACGCAGTATTTT. Protein sequence: CASSVVDRGDTQYF.

V usage is TRBV5-6 and J usage is TRBJ2-7; D may be TRBD1 or TRBD2 (5 bases each). The CDR3 has 16 amino acids. V lost 4 bases, J lost 1 base, and 18 bases lay in between. Germline CDR1 and CDR2: SGHDT and YYEEEE. CDR3 in amino acids: CASSRRDHTFSYEQYF. The CDR3 bases are TGTGCCAGCAGCCGCCGGGACCATACCTTTTCCTACGAGCAGTACTTC.

CDR3 amino acids: CASSRSFGDRGQETQYF. The DNA for the CDR3 is TGTGCCAGCTCACGATCTTTCGGAGACAGGGGGCAAGAGACCCAGTACTTC. The rearrangement joins TRBV18 to TRBJ2-5; 9 bases line up with TRBD1. CDR1 and CDR2 (germline): KGHSH, LQKENI. There are 17 residues in the CDR3. V dropped 4 bases and J dropped 2; count of bases not matched to a gene: 11.

This chain joins TRBV7-8 and TRBJ2-1; TRBD2 aligns across 11 bases. The CDR3 sequence is 15 residues long. Looked up from germline, CDR1 is SGHVS and CDR2 is FQNEAQ. V lost 6 bases and J lost 4; bases outside the gene matches: 5. CDR3 bases: TGTGCCAGCAGTATAGCGGGAGGGAATTACAATGAGCAGTTCTTC. Translating it yields CASSIAGGNYNEQFF.